The 8 T cell receptor beta chains listed next were all sequenced from one sample in a study of shared clonotypes between healthy human individuals. Sequencing used immunoSEQ multiplex PCR; TCRdb keeps in-frame clones, though not all of them. The table lists around 500,000 clones, 75% to 85% of them singletons. The sequencing input was PBMCs. The receptors were gathered from a woman in her thirties or forties in good health. Some clones in this sample may be carry-over from other donors' samples.

The J gene is TRBJ2-1, the V gene TRBV7-2, with TRBD1 matching over 7 bases. Germline-derived CDR1 and CDR2 are SGHTA and FQGNSA. V trimming: 8 bases; J trimming: 9 bases; junction bases outside the gene matches: 10. The CDR3 has 13 amino acids. The CDR3 region has the DNA TGTGCCAGCGCTTCCGACAGGGCGGGTGAGCAGTTCTTC. Protein sequence: CASASDRAGEQFF.

This clone was detected only once. This chain uses TRBV6-5 with TRBJ2-2; 13 positions match TRBD2. Germline V gives CDR1 MNHEY, CDR2 SVGAGI. The CDR3 is made up of 15 amino acids. V lost 5 bases, J lost 6 bases, and 3 bases stayed unmatched. The CDR3 sequence: CASSGTSGDAGELFF. The CDR3 bases are TGTGCCAGCAGTGGGACTAGCGGGGACGCCGGGGAGCTGTTTTTT.

The chain couples TRBV19 to TRBJ2-7; D is possibly TRBD1 (5 bases). Germline V gene lookup returns CDR1 LNHDA and CDR2 SQIVND (reference sequence). The CDR3 loop spans 14 amino acids. Trimming took 3 bases from V and 2 from J, leaving 11 bases between them. This chain's CDR3 is CASSMAGLAYEQYF. The CDR3 nucleotides are TGTGCCAGTAGTATGGCAGGGTTGGCCTACGAGCAGTACTTC.

This chain uses TRBV4-3 with TRBJ2-2; TRBD1 might be the D (5 bases). V gave up 0 bases and J gave up 0 bases, with 8 bases separating them. Germline V lookup: CDR1 LGHNA, CDR2 YSLEER. This CDR3 comprises 16 residues. Here the CDR3 reads CASSQEGHPNTGELFF. The CDR3 bases are TGCGCCAGCAGCCAAGAAGGACACCCGAACACCGGGGAGCTGTTTTTT.

The chain couples TRBV2 to TRBJ2-5; 7 bases match TRBD1. J lost 5 bases, V lost 6 bases, and 6 bases had no gene match. Germline V gene data show CDR1 as SNHLY and CDR2 as FYNNEI. The CDR3 is 13 amino acids. The CDR3 sequence: CASRIRGLETQYF. The CDR3 region has the DNA TGTGCCAGCAGGATAAGGGGGCTGGAGACCCAGTACTTC.

The chain joins TRBV4-3 to TRBJ1-1; D is uncertain. Germline V gene sequence: CDR1 LGHNA, CDR2 YSLEER. The V and J ends lost 1 base and 2 bases respectively, with 14 bases between them. The CDR3 is 16 amino acids. CDR3 in amino acids: CASSQVWGYDNTEAFF. The CDR3 DNA is TGCGCCAGCAGCCAAGTTTGGGGATACGATAACACTGAAGCTTTCTTT.

The chain has TRBV9 and TRBJ1-6; a weak D match, TRBD1 (6 bases). The CDR3 has 12 residues. CDR1 is SGDLS and CDR2 is YYNGEE in the germline V gene. V was cut by 3 bases and J by 12 bases, with 10 bases left in between. The CDR3 protein is CASSGTGLPLHF. As DNA, the CDR3 is TGTGCCAGCAGCGGCACAGGGTTACCCCTCCACTTT.

The chain carries TRBV15 and TRBJ1-5; tentative D call: TRBD1 (6 bases). CDR1 LNHNV and CDR2 YYDKDF come from the germline V gene (reference sequence). The CDR3 totals 16 residues. V lost 5 bases to trimming and J lost 2 bases, with 16 bases between them. The CDR3 loop is CATSGGHDRRNQPQHF. The CDR3, as DNA: TGTGCCACCAGCGGAGGACATGACAGGCGCAATCAGCCCCAGCATTTT.